One sample yielded the 17 T cell receptor beta chains listed below, sequenced in a study of a mutant IDH1 vaccine in newly diagnosed glioma (dated by TCRdb to the early 2020s). What the time point label conveys for this sample: week 35, safety follow-up. Each vaccine dose, consisting of 300 ug of a 20-mer mutant IDH1 peptide in Montanide, was administered subcutaneously with topical imiquimod. Their specific antigens are unknown. The method behind the library was the immunoSEQ multiplex PCR assay. Drawn from immuneACCESS, this table holds only the in-frame rearrangements with V and J called that TCRdb kept. Clones are partly lost; checked studies trace under half to an unresolved V gene and leave the rest unexplained. The sample has about 60,000 clones on record, around four fifths of them singletons. About 4.6% of the sample lies in the top ten. This specimen was PBMCs, taken from a glioma patient whose treatment included an IDH1 peptide vaccine. Every receptor here comes from a man aged 25-45 years with glioma.

The chain is built from TRBV6-6 and TRBJ2-1, with D unclear. V was pared by 0 bases and J by 6 bases, with 15 bases between. Per the germline V gene, CDR1 is MNHNY and CDR2 is SVGAGI (reference sequence). The CDR3 contains 16 residues. DNA for the CDR3: TGTGCCAGCAGTTACTCGGTGAACCGAGTCCCCAATGAGCAGTTCTTC. As protein: CASSYSVNRVPNEQFF.

The V call is TRBV6-1, the J call TRBJ1-5; D remains unclear. CDR3 size: 10 residues. Per the germline V gene, CDR1 is MNHNS and CDR2 is SASEGT. Trimming stripped 5 bases from V and 7 bases from J, with 3 bases between. The CDR3 is CASSIQPQHF. The CDR3 nucleotides are TGTGCCAGCAGTATCCAGCCCCAGCATTTT.

This clone was seen once. The rearrangement uses TRBV5-1 and TRBJ2-2, with unresolved D. Germline-derived CDR1 and CDR2 are SGHRS and YFSETQ. Trimming stripped 4 bases from V and 1 base from J, with 14 bases between. CDR3 length: 16 amino acids. The CDR3 is CASSPVTRMNTGELFF. As DNA, the CDR3 is TGCGCCAGCAGCCCCGTAACCCGGATGAACACCGGGGAGCTGTTTTTT. Using reference TRBV5-1 and TRBJ2-2 for the parts outside the CDR3, the full variable domain is KAGVTQTPRYLIKTRGQQVTLSCSPISGHRSVSWYQQTPGQGLQFLFEYFSETQRNKGNFPGRFSGRQFSNSRSEMNVSTLELGDSALYLCASSPVTRMNTGELFFGEGSRLTVL.

This clone showed up just once. The chain has TRBV19 and TRBJ2-7; the D gene could be TRBD1 or TRBD2 (5 bases each). The CDR3 is 15 amino acids. Germline CDR1 LNHDA, CDR2 SQIVND (reference sequence). The ends were cut back, 5 bases at V and 0 bases at J, with 14 bases in the middle. Written as DNA, the CDR3 is TGTGCCAGTAGTGACCGGGACGGAAGCTCCTACGAGCAGTACTTC. Translating gives CASSDRDGSSYEQYF.

The gene calls are TRBV10-1 and TRBJ1-6; D is ambiguous. The V and J ends lost 1 base and 6 bases respectively, with 10 bases between them. Germline CDR1 WNHNN, CDR2 SYGVQD (reference sequence). This CDR3 region has 15 residues. The CDR3 protein is CASSELTLGNSPLHF. In nucleotides, the CDR3 is TGCGCCAGCAGTGAGTTGACGCTGGGTAATTCACCCCTCCACTTT.

The chain is built from TRBV2 and TRBJ2-7; TRBD2 might be the D (5 bases). Germline values: CDR1 SNHLY, CDR2 FYNNEI. This CDR3 has 13 amino acids. The V end was cut by 4 bases, the J end by 3 bases, with 10 bases between. The CDR3 loop is CASSVSDYYEQYF. CDR3 DNA: TGTGCCAGCAGTGTGTCAGACTACTACGAGCAGTACTTC.

This chain uses TRBV28 with TRBJ1-1; 9 bases match TRBD1. V gave up 5 bases and J gave up 6 bases; unmatched junction bases: 4. The CDR3 spans 13 residues. Germline-derived CDR1 and CDR2 are MDHEN and SYDVKM. The CDR3, as DNA: TGTGCCAGCAGTGCAACAGGGGGCGCTGAAGCTTTCTTT. Protein sequence: CASSATGGAEAFF.

The gene calls are TRBV4-2 and TRBJ2-3, with TRBD2 identical over 13 bases. Germline CDR1 and CDR2: LGHNA and YNFKEQ. The V and J ends lost 4 bases and 1 base, in that order; junction bases with no gene match: 5. This CDR3 spans 17 amino acids. The CDR3 bases are TGTGCCAGCAGCCTAAAGGGACTAGCGGGGCGCACAGATACGCAGTATTTT. Amino acids: CASSLKGLAGRTDTQYF.

This clone has only one observation. This rearrangement joins TRBV18 to TRBJ2-5; no definite D call. From germline, CDR1 is KGHSH and CDR2 LQKENI. The CDR3 consists of 14 residues. Trimming removed 0 bases from V and 5 bases from J, with 10 bases in between. As DNA, the CDR3 is TGTGCCAGCTCACCACCGGTCCTCGGGGAGACCCAGTACTTC. Translation: CASSPPVLGETQYF.

The CDR3 loop is CASRRGDSYEQYF. CDR3 sequence (DNA): TGTGCCAGCAGGCGGGGGGACTCCTACGAGCAGTACTTC. V usage is TRBV7-9 and J usage is TRBJ2-7; the match to TRBD2 covers 8 bases. The germline V gene has CDR1 SEHNR and CDR2 FQNEAQ (reference sequence). Trimming took 6 bases from V and 0 from J; bases not matched to a gene: 1. The CDR3 covers 13 residues.

J is TRBJ2-2 and V is TRBV13; no clear D. CDR1 and CDR2 from the germline V gene are PRHDT and FYEKMQ (reference sequence). Trimming left V 5 bases short and J 4 bases short, with 11 bases between. CDR3 length: 14 residues. CDR3 in DNA: TGTGCCAGCAGCACAAGGGATCTCACCGGGGAGCTGTTTTTT. It codes for CASSTRDLTGELFF.

The rearrangement uses TRBV5-5 and TRBJ2-1; 9 bases match TRBD1. Germline V gene sequence: CDR1 SGHKS, CDR2 YYEKEE (reference sequence). The CDR3 length is 15 residues. With V trimmed by 3 bases and J by 6 bases, 7 bases remained unmatched. This chain's CDR3 is CASSSWDRDRNEQFF. CDR3 sequence (DNA): TGTGCCAGCAGCTCGTGGGACAGGGATCGCAATGAGCAGTTCTTC.

This chain uses TRBV7-9 with TRBJ2-2; D not certain. Germline loops: CDR1 SEHNR, CDR2 FQNEAQ (reference sequence). The CDR3 covers 13 residues. V lost 4 bases and J 8 bases, leaving 11 bases between the germline ends. In DNA form, the CDR3 reads TGTGCCAGCAGCTACAGCGCTGCGGGGGAGCTGTTTTTT. Translating gives CASSYSAAGELFF.

This chain uses TRBV19 with TRBJ1-5, with D perhaps matching TRBD1 (6 bases). The CDR3 loop spans 16 amino acids. V was shortened by 0 bases and J by 4 bases, with 13 bases between the two germline ends. CDR1 is LNHDA, CDR2 SQIVND, per germline (reference sequence). The chain's CDR3 is CASSIEWQGWNQPQHF. CDR3 coding DNA: TGTGCCAGTAGTATAGAATGGCAGGGGTGGAATCAGCCCCAGCATTTT.

V usage is TRBV6-5 and J usage is TRBJ1-2; 8 bases agree with TRBD1. The J segment lost 4 bases and the V segment lost 6 bases, leaving 7 bases of the junction unmatched. The CDR3 runs 14 residues. Per germline, CDR1 MNHEY and CDR2 SVGAGI. The CDR3 DNA is TGTGCCAGCAGCTACGGGACAGGTGGCTATGGCTACACCTTC. It translates to CASSYGTGGYGYTF.

The CDR3 sequence: CASSQAGRPTYEQYF. The CDR3 region has the DNA TGTGCCAGCAGCCAAGCTGGCAGGCCCACCTACGAGCAGTACTTC. The chain recombines TRBV16 with TRBJ2-7; no definite D call. CDR1 is KGHSY, CDR2 FQNENV, per germline. The CDR3 extends over 15 amino acids. V lost 2 bases to trimming and J lost 2 bases, with 13 bases between them.

This chain joins TRBV2 and TRBJ1-4; 10 nucleotides match TRBD1. CDR3 size: 17 residues. After removal of 2 bases from V and 5 bases from J, the junction contained 8 bases not matched to a gene. In germline, CDR1 is SNHLY, CDR2 FYNNEI. In DNA form, the CDR3 reads TGTGCCAGCAGTGAACTCAAACCGGGACAGGGGAATGAAAAACTGTTTTTT. Translation gives CASSELKPGQGNEKLFF.